The 5 T cell receptor beta chains presented below share a single source sample, sequenced in a study of blood T cell repertoires in COVID-19. Only in-frame clones appear in the TCRdb table, and some are missing; sequencing was by immunoSEQ multiplex PCR. The table lists tens of thousands of clones, 70% to 90% of them singletons. The specimen sequenced was peripheral blood. These receptors were obtained from a woman in her fifties or sixties with COVID-19, enrolled during active disease.

A few counts support this clone. The V gene is TRBV7-8, the J gene TRBJ2-7, with TRBD1 matching 8 bases. CDR1 is SGHVS and CDR2 is FQNEAQ in the germline V gene. The CDR3 has 12 residues. V was pared by 5 bases and J by 4 bases, with 1 base of the junction left unmatched. CDR3 loop: CASSRTGYEQYF. As DNA, the CDR3 is TGTGCCAGCAGCCGGACAGGGTACGAGCAGTACTTC.

This clone showed up just a few times. The chain couples TRBV5-1 to TRBJ2-7, with TRBD1 identical over 8 bases. The germline CDR1 and CDR2 sequences are SGHRS and YFSETQ. The CDR3 loop spans 16 amino acids. Trimming took 4 bases from V and 2 from J; bases not matched to a gene: 11. The CDR3 sequence: CASSRYSTGEAYEQYF. As DNA, the CDR3 is TGCGCCAGCAGCCGATATTCGACAGGGGAGGCCTACGAGCAGTACTTC.

The chain joins TRBV2 to TRBJ2-5, with D perhaps matching TRBD1 (5 bases). This CDR3 is 15 amino acids long. Between the trimmed V and J ends, which lost 7 bases and 5 bases, there was a span of 20 bases. CDR1 and CDR2 (germline): SNHLY, FYNNEI. The CDR3 nucleotides are TGTGCCAGCAAATGGTCAGGGCTACGATGGGAGACCCAGTACTTC. Translation: CASKWSGLRWETQYF.

V gene TRBV27 combines with J gene TRBJ2-3, with 8 bases matching TRBD1. CDR1 and CDR2 from the germline V gene are MNHEY and SMNVEV (reference sequence). CDR3 size: 13 residues. Trimming took 6 bases from V and 8 from J; bases not matched to a gene: 7. The CDR3 spells CASRVTGAATQYF. In nucleotides, the CDR3 is TGTGCCAGCAGGGTGACAGGGGCAGCTACGCAGTATTTT.

The rearrangement uses TRBV20-1 and TRBJ2-2; 12 bases line up with TRBD2. Per germline, CDR1 DFQATT and CDR2 SNEGSKA (reference sequence). V shed 3 bases, J shed 6 bases, and the junction held 8 bases outside the gene matches. There are 16 residues in the CDR3. This CDR3 reads CSASSSGRARPGELFF. The CDR3 DNA reads TGCAGTGCTAGTTCTAGCGGGAGGGCCCGTCCCGGGGAGCTGTTTTTT.